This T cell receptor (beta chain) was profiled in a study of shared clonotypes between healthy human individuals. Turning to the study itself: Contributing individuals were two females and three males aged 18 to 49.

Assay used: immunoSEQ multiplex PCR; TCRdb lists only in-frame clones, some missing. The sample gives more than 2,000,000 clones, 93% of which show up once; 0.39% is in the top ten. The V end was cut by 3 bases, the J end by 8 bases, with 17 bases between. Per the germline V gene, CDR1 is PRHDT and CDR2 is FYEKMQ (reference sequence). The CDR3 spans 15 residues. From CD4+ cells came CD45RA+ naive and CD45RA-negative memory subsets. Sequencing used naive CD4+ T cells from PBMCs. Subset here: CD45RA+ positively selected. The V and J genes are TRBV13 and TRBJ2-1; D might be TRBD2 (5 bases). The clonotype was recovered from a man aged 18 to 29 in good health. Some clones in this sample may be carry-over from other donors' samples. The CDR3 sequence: CASSLLVGKRDEQFF. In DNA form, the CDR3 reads TGTGCCAGCAGCTTGTTGGTAGGAAAGAGGGATGAGCAGTTCTTC.